This T cell receptor (beta chain) was captured by sequencing in a study of cytomegalovirus exposure and HLA in healthy donors. Whole-study findings and limits: In a later analysis, the majority of CMV-associated beta chains seemingly showed HLA restriction. In a later analysis, a genetic analysis reported fewer productive-TCR N-insertions in an Asian-associated ancestry cluster than the cohort average.

Regarding this clone: Its antigen is unidentified.

Primers for the PCR totalled 60 Vbeta and 13 Jbeta. The method was immunoSEQ multiplex PCR; TCRdb's version includes in-frame clones alone and lacks a portion of them. The table for this sample gives 150,000 to 200,000 clones. The sample was PBMCs. This sequence was found in a young woman in good health and CMV-seropositive.

The CDR3 region has the DNA TGTGCCACTCTACAGGGGGCGCCTGGAAACACCATATATTTT. Its translation: CATLQGAPGNTIYF. The chain carries TRBV2 and TRBJ1-3; 9 nucleotides match TRBD1. V gave up 10 bases and J gave up 2 bases; unmatched junction bases: 6. CDR3 size: 14 residues. Per the germline V gene, CDR1 is SNHLY and CDR2 is FYNNEI.